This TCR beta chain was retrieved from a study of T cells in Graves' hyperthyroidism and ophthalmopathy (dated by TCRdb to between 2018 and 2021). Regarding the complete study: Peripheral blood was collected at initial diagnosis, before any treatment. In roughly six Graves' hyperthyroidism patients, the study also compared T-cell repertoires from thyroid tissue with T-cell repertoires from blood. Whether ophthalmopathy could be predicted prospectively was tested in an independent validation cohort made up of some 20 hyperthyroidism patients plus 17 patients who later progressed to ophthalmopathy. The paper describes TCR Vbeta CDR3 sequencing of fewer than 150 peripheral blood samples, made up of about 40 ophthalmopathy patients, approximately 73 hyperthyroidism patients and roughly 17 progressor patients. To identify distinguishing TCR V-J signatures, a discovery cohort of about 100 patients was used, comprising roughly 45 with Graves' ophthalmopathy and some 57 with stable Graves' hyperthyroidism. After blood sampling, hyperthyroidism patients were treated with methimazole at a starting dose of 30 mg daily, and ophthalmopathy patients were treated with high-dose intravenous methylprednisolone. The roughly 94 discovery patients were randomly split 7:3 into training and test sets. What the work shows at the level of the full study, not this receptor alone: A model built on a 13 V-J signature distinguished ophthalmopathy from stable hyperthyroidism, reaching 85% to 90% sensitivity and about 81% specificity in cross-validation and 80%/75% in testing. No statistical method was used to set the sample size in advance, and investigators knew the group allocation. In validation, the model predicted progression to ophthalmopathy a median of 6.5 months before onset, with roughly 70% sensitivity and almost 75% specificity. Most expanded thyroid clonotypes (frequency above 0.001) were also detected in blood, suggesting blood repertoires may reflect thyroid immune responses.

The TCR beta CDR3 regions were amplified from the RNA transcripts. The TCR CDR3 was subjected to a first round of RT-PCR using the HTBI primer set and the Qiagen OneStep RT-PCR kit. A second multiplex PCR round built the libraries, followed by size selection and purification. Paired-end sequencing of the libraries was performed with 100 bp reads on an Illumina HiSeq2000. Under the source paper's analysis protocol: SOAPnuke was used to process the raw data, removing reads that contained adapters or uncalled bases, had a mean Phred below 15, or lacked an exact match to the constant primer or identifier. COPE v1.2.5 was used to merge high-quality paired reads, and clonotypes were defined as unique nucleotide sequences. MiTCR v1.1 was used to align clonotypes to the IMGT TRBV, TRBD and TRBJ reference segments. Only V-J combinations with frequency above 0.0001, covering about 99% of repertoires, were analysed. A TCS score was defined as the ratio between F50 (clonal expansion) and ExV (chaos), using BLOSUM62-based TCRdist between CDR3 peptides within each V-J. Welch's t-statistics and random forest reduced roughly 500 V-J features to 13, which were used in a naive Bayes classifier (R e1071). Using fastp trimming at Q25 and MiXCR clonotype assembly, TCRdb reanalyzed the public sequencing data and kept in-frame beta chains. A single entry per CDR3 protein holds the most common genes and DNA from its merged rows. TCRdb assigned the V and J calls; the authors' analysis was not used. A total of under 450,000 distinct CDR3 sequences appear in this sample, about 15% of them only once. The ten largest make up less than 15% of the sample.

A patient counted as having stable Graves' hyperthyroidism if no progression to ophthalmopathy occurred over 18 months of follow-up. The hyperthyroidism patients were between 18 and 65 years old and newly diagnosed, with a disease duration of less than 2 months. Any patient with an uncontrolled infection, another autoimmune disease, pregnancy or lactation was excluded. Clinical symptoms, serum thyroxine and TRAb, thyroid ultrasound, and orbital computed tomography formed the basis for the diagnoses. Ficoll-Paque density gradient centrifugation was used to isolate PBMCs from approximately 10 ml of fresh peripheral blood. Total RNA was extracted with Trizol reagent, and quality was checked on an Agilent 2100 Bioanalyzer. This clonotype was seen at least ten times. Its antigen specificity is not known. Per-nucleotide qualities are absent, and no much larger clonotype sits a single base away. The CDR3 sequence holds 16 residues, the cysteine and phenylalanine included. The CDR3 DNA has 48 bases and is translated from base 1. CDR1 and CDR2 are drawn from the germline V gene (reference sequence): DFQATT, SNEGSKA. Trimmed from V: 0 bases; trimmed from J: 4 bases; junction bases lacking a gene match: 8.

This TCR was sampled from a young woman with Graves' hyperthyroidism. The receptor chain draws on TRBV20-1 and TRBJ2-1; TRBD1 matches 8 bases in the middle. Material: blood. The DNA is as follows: TGCAGTGCTAGAGATCGAGAGACAGGGGATTACAATGAGCAGTTCTTC. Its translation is CSARDRETGDYNEQFF.